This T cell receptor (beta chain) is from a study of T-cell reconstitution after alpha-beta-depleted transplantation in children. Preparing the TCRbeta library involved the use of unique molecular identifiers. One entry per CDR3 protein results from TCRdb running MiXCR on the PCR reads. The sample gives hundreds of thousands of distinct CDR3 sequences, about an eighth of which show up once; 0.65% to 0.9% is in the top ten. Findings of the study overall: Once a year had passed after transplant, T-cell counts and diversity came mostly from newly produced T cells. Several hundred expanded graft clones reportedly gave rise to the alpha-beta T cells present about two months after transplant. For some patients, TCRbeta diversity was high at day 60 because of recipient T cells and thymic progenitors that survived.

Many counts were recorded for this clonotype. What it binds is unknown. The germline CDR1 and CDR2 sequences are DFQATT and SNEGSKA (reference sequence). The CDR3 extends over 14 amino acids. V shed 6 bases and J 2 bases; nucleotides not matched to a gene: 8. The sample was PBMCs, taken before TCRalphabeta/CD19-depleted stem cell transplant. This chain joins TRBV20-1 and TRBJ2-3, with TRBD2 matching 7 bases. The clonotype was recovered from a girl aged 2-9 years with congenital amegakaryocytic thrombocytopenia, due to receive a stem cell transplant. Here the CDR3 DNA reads TGCAGTGCGACGGAAGCGGGGATCACAGATACGCAGTATTTT. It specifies CSATEAGITDTQYF.